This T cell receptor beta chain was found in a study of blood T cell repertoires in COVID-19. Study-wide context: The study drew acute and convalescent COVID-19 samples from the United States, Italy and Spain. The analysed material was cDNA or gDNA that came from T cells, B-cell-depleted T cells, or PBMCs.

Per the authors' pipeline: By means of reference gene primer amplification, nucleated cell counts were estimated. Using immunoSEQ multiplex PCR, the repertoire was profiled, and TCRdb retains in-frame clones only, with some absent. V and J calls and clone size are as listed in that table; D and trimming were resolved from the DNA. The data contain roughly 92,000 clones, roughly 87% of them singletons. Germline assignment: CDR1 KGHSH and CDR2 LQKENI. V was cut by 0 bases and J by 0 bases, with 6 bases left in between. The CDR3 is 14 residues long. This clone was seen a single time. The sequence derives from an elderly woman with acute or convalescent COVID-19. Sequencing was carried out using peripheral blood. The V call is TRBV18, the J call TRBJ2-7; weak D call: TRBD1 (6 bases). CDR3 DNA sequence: TGTGCCAGCTCACCACCAGGGGGCTCCTACGAGCAGTACTTC. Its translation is CASSPPGGSYEQYF. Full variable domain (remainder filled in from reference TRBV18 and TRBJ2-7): NAGVMQNPRHLVRRRGQEARLRCSPMKGHSHVYWYRQLPEEGLKFMVYLQKENIIDESGMPKERFSAEFPKEGPSILRIQQVVRGDSAAYFCASSPPGGSYEQYFGPGTRLTVT.